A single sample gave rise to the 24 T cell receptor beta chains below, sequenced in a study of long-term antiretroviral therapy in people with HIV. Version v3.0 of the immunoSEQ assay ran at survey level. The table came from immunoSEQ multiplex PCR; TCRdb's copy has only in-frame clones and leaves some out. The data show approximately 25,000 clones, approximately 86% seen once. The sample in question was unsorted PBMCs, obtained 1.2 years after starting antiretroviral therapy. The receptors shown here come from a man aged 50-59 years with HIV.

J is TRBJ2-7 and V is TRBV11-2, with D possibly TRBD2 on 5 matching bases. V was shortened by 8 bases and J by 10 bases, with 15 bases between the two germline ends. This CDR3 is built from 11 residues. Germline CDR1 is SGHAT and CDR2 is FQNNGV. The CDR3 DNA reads TGTGCCAGCGCCGAGGGTTACCTCCAGTACTTC. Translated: CASAEGYLQYF.

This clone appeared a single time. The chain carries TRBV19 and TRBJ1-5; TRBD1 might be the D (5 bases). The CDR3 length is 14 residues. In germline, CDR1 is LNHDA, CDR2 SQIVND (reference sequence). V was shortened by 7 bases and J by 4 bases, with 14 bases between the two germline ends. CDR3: CASNFRQRNQPQHF. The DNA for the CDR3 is TGTGCCAGTAATTTTAGACAGCGGAATCAGCCCCAGCATTTT.

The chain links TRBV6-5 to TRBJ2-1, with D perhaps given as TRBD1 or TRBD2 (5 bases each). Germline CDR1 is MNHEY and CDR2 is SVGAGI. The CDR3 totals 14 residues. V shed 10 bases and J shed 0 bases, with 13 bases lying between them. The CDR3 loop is CATSPGSSYNEQFF. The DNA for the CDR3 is TGTGCCACCTCTCCAGGGAGCTCCTACAATGAGCAGTTCTTC.

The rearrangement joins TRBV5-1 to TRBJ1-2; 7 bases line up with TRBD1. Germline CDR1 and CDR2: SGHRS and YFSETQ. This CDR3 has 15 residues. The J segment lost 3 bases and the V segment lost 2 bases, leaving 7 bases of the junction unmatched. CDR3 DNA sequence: TGCGCCAGCAGCTTTTCGACAGGGCGGGACTATGGCTACACCTTC. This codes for CASSFSTGRDYGYTF. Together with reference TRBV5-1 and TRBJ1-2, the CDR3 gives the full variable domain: KAGVTQTPRYLIKTRGQQVTLSCSPISGHRSVSWYQQTPGQGLQFLFEYFSETQRNKGNFPGRFSGRQFSNSRSEMNVSTLELGDSALYLCASSFSTGRDYGYTFGSGTRLTVV.

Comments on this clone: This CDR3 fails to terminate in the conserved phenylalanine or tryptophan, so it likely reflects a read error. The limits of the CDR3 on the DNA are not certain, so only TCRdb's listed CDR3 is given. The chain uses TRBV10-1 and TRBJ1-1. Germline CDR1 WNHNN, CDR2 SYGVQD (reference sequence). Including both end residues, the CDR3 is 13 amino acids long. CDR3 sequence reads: CASSENQDLGPRS.

The DNA for the CDR3 is TGTGCCAGCAGCCAAACCGGGGCCCTTTACGAGCAGTACTTC. This translates into CASSQTGALYEQYF. The chain recombines TRBV7-3 with TRBJ2-7; D is perhaps TRBD1 or TRBD2 (5 bases each). Trimming stripped 5 bases from V and 4 bases from J, with 15 bases between. This CDR3 contains 14 residues. Germline CDR1 SGHTA, CDR2 FQGTGA.

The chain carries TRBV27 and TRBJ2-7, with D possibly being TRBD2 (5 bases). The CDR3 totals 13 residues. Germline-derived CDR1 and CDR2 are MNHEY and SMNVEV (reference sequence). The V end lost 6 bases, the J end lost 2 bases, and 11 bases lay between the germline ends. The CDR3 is CASRSRAAYEQYF. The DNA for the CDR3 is TGTGCCAGCAGGTCGCGGGCTGCCTACGAGCAGTACTTC.

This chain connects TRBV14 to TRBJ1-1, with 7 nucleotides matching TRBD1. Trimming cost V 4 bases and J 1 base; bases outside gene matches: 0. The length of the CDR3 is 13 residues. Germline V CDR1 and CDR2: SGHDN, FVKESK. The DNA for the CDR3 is TGTGCCAGCAGCCGGGACAGGAACACTGAAGCTTTCTTT. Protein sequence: CASSRDRNTEAFF.

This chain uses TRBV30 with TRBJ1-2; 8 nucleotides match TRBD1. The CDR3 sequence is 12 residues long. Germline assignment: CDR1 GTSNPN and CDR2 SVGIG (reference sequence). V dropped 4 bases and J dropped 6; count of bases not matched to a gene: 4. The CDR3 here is CAWTGTGDGYTF. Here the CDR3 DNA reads TGTGCCTGGACCGGGACAGGAGATGGCTACACCTTC.

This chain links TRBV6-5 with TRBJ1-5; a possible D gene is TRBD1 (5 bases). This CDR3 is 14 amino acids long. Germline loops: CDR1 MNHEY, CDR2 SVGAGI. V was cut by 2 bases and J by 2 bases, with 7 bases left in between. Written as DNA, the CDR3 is TGTGCCAGCAGTTACAGGGGAGGCAATCAGCCCCAGCATTTT. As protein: CASSYRGGNQPQHF.

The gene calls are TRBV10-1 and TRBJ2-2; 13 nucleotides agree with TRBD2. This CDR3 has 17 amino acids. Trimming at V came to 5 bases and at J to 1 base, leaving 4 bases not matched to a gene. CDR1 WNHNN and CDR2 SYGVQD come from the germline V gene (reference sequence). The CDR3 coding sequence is TGCGCCAGCAGTAGACTAGCGGGGGGCCTGAACACCGGGGAGCTGTTTTTT. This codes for CASSRLAGGLNTGELFF.

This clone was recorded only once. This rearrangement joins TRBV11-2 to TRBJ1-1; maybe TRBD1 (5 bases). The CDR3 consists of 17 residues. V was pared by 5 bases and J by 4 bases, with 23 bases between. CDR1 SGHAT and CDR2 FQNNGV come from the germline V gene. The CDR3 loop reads CASSKGVGGRLGTEAFF. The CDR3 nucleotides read TGTGCCAGCAGCAAAGGGGTTGGGGGACGGCTGGGCACTGAAGCTTTCTTT.

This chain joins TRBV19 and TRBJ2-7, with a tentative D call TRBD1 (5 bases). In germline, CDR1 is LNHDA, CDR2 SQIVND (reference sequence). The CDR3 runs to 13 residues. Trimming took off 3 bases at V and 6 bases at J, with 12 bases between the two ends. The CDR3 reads CASSIMAGIEQYF. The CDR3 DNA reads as TGTGCCAGTAGTATCATGGCAGGGATCGAGCAGTACTTC.

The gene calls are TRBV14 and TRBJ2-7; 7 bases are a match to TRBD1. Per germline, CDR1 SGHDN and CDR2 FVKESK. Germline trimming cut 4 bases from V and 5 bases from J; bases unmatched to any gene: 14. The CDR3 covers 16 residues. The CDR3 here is CASSLRGGAGLHEQYF. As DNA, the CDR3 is TGTGCCAGCAGCCTACGAGGGGGCGCAGGGTTGCACGAGCAGTACTTC. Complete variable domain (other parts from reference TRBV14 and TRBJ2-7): EAGVTQFPSHSVIEKGQTVTLRCDPISGHDNLYWYRRVMGKEIKFLLHFVKESKQDESGMPNNRFLAERTGGTYSTLKVQPAELEDSGVYFCASSLRGGAGLHEQYFGPGTRLTVT.

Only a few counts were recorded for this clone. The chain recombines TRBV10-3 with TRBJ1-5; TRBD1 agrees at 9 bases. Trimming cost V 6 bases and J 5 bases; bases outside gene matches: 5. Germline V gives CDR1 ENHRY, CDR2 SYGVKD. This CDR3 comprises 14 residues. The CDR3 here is CAIRGDREDQPQHF. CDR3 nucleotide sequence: TGTGCCATCAGGGGGGACAGGGAGGATCAGCCCCAGCATTTT.

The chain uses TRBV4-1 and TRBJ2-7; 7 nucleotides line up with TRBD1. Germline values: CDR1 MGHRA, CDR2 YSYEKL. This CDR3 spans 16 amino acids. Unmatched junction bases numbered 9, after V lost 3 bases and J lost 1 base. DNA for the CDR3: TGCGCCAGCAGCCAGGAGCGGACAGGAAAATCCTACGAGCAGTACTTC. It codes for CASSQERTGKSYEQYF.

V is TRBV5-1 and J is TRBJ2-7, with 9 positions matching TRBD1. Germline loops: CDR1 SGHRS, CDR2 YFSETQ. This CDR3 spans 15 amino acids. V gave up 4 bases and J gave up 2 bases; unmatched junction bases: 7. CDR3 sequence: CASSPRDRDPYEQYF. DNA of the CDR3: TGCGCCAGCAGCCCAAGGGACAGGGACCCCTACGAGCAGTACTTC.

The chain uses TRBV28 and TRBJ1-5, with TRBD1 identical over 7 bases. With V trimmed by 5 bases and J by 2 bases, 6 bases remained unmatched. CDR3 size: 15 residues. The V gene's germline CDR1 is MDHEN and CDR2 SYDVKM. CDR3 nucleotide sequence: TGTGCCAGCAGTCCCCAAGGGGGCGGCAATCAGCCCCAGCATTTT. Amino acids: CASSPQGGGNQPQHF.

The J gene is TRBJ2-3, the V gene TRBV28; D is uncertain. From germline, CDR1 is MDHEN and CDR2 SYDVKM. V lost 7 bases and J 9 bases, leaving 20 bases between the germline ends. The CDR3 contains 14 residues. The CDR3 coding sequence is TGTGCCAGCATGTATTCCAGGACCGTGGGAACGCAGTATTTT. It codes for CASMYSRTVGTQYF.

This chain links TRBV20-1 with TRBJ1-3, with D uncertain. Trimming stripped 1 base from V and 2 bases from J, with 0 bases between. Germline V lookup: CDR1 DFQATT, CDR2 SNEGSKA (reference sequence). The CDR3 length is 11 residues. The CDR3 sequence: CSARAGNTIYF. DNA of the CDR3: TGCAGTGCTAGAGCTGGAAACACCATATATTTT.

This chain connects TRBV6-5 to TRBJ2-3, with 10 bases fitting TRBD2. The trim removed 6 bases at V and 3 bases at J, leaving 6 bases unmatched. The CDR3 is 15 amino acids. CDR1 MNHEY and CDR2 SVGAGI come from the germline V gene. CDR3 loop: CASSSGTSVTDTQYF. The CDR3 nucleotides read TGTGCCAGCAGCTCCGGGACTAGCGTTACAGATACGCAGTATTTT.

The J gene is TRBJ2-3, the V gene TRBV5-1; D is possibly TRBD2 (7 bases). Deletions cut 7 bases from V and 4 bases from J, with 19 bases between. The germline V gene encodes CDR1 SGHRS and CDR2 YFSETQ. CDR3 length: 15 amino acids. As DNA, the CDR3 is TGCGCCAGCGGTCAGCTGGGGGGGCCCGCAGATACGCAGTATTTT. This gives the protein CASGQLGGPADTQYF.

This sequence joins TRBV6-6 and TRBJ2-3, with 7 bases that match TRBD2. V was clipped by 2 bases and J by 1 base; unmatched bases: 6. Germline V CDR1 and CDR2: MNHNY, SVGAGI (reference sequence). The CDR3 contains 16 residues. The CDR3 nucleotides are TGTGCCAGCAGTTACGGGAGGGTTAAAGGCACAGATACGCAGTATTTT. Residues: CASSYGRVKGTDTQYF.

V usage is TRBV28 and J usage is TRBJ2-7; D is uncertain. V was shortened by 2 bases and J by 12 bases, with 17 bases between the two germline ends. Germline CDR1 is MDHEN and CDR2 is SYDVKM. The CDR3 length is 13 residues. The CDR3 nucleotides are TGTGCCAGCAGTTTAGGAGCGAGAGCTGAGTGGTACTTC. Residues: CASSLGARAEWYF.